This passage covers 32 T cell receptor beta chains from one sample sequenced in a study of cytomegalovirus exposure and HLA in healthy donors. Researchers ran the PCR with 60 Vbeta and 13 Jbeta primers. Clones were read by immunoSEQ multiplex PCR, and TCRdb kept only the in-frame ones, dropping some. The table counts 100,000 to 150,000 clones; 2.2% lies in the top ten. Material for sequencing was PBMCs. All receptors derive from a middle-aged man in good health and CMV-seronegative.

For the CDR3, the DNA is TGCGCCAGCAGCTCCCAGGGAGGCAGATCGATCCAAGAGACCCAGTACTTC. Translated: CASSSQGGRSIQETQYF. J is TRBJ2-5 and V is TRBV5-1, with D maybe TRBD2 (6 bases). Germline V lookup: CDR1 SGHRS, CDR2 YFSETQ. The CDR3 is 17 residues long. The V end lost 3 bases, the J end lost 1 base, and 19 bases lay between the germline ends. Looking up the rest from reference TRBV5-1 and TRBJ2-5 gives the full variable domain: KAGVTQTPRYLIKTRGQQVTLSCSPISGHRSVSWYQQTPGQGLQFLFEYFSETQRNKGNFPGRFSGRQFSNSRSEMNVSTLELGDSALYLCASSSQGGRSIQETQYFGPGTRLLVL.

The gene calls are TRBV21-1 and TRBJ2-5; TRBD1 reflects the table's D call only, with no check against the DNA. TRBV21-1 is recorded as a pseudogene. CDR3 length equals 16 residues. CDR3 sequence: CASSKGRSRGFETQYF. The CDR3 nucleotides read TGTGCCAGCAGCAAAGGAAGGTCGAGGGGGTTCGAGACCCAGTACTTC.

The V and J genes are TRBV19 and TRBJ2-4; the match to TRBD2 covers 8 bases. Germline CDR1 and CDR2: LNHDA and SQIVND (reference sequence). V was pared by 10 bases and J by 3 bases, with 11 bases of the junction left unmatched. The CDR3 extends over 15 amino acids. The CDR3: CATSGRVGVKNIQYF. CDR3 nucleotides: TGTGCCACCTCCGGGAGGGTTGGGGTCAAAAACATTCAGTACTTC.

For the CDR3, the DNA is TGTGCCAGCAGCGTAGCTTCGGGACAGGGACTATACGAGCAGTACTTC. Translation: CASSVASGQGLYEQYF. The chain couples TRBV9 to TRBJ2-7, with 9 bases aligning to TRBD1. Germline CDR1 SGDLS, CDR2 YYNGEE. The CDR3 contains 16 residues. With 0 bases clipped from V and 4 bases from J, the junction kept 8 bases outside the gene matches.

The V and J genes are TRBV6-1 and TRBJ2-1; TRBD2 matches 9 bases. CDR3 length: 14 amino acids. In germline, CDR1 is MNHNS, CDR2 SASEGT. J gave up 2 bases and V 9 bases, and 5 bases lay outside the gene matches. The CDR3 reads CASRASGAYNEQFF. In DNA, the CDR3 is TGTGCCAGTCGGGCTAGCGGGGCCTACAATGAGCAGTTCTTC.

J is TRBJ2-7 and V is TRBV5-4; 9 positions match TRBD1. This CDR3 region has 15 residues. CDR1 is SGHNT and CDR2 is YYREEE in the germline V gene (reference sequence). The ends lost 4 bases at V and 4 bases at J; junction bases unmatched: 9. CDR3 bases: TGTGCCAGCAGCCTCCCGGGACAGGGTAGATACGAGCAGTACTTC. It codes for CASSLPGQGRYEQYF.

The rearrangement uses TRBV7-2 and TRBJ2-7; 7 nucleotides agree with TRBD2. Germline-derived CDR1 and CDR2 are SGHTA and FQGNSA. This CDR3 contains 15 residues. V lost 1 base, J lost 4 bases, and 7 bases stayed unmatched. This CDR3 is CASSLVGGTPYEQYF. For the CDR3, the DNA is TGTGCCAGCAGCTTAGTGGGGGGGACCCCTTACGAGCAGTACTTC.

J is TRBJ2-7 and V is TRBV5-1; the D is unclear. Trimming removed 2 bases from V and 0 bases from J, with 15 bases in between. This CDR3 has 16 amino acids. CDR1 and CDR2 (germline): SGHRS, YFSETQ. The CDR3 sequence is CASSFAPRFGSYEQYF. Written as DNA, the CDR3 is TGCGCCAGCAGCTTCGCCCCGCGGTTCGGCTCCTACGAGCAGTACTTC.

The J gene is TRBJ2-2, the V gene TRBV7-4, with a weak D call TRBD2 (5 bases). Germline V gene lookup returns CDR1 SGHVT and CDR2 SQSDAQ. The CDR3 length is 16 residues. Deletions cut 8 bases from V and 0 bases from J, with 16 bases between. The CDR3 protein is CASGRRLATNTGELFF. The CDR3 DNA sequence: TGTGCCAGCGGCAGGCGCTTAGCGACGAACACCGGGGAGCTGTTTTTT.

The CDR3 region has the DNA TGTGCCAGCAGTTTCTCAGCCAACACTGAAGCTTTCTTT. Protein product: CASSFSANTEAFF. The chain combines TRBV6-5 with TRBJ1-1; D is undetermined. V was cut by 4 bases and J by 2 bases, with 8 bases left in between. The germline gives CDR1 MNHEY, CDR2 SVGAGI. The CDR3 contains 13 residues.

The V call is TRBV9, the J call TRBJ1-2; 9 bases line up with TRBD1. Germline V gives CDR1 SGDLS, CDR2 YYNGEE. Trimming removed 4 bases from V and 3 bases from J; junction bases left unmatched: 4. The CDR3 consists of 14 residues. CDR3: CASSRTGDHYGYTF. The CDR3 region has the DNA TGTGCCAGCAGCCGGACAGGGGATCACTATGGCTACACCTTC.

The rearrangement joins TRBV2 to TRBJ2-7; TRBD2 agrees at 8 bases. V shed 9 bases, J shed 7 bases, and the junction held 8 bases outside the gene matches. Germline CDR1 is SNHLY and CDR2 is FYNNEI. The CDR3 has 12 residues. The CDR3 nucleotides read TGTGCCAGGGCTAGCGGGCCCAGGGAGCAGTACTTC. Its protein product is CARASGPREQYF.

The chain carries TRBV2 and TRBJ2-3; 7 bases are shared with TRBD2. V dropped 7 bases and J dropped 6; count of bases not matched to a gene: 7. This CDR3 has 13 residues. In germline, CDR1 is SNHLY, CDR2 FYNNEI. CDR3 in amino acids: CASNSGGGDTQYF. CDR3 DNA sequence: TGTGCCAGCAATAGTGGGGGGGGTGATACGCAGTATTTT.

A remark on this clone: The junction shows a germline mismatch at one end, possibly a read error. This sequence joins TRBV10-3 and TRBJ2-7; 7 bases are a match to TRBD2. In germline, CDR1 is ENHRY, CDR2 SYGVKD. This CDR3 comprises 12 residues. CDR3 protein: CAISELARDYNF. The CDR3 bases are TGTGCCATCAGTGAGCTCGCGCGGGACTACAACTTC.

This chain connects TRBV2 to TRBJ1-6; D is uncertain. V was cut by 5 bases and J by 4 bases, with 6 bases left in between. Per germline, CDR1 SNHLY and CDR2 FYNNEI. CDR3 length equals 13 residues. The DNA for the CDR3 is TGTGCCAGCAGTCCCAGTTATAATTCACCCCTCCACTTT. Translation gives CASSPSYNSPLHF.

The rearrangement uses TRBV30 and TRBJ1-1, with TRBD1 matching 8 bases. The V segment lost 3 bases and the J segment 8 bases; nucleotides outside the gene matches: 11. CDR1 is GTSNPN, CDR2 SVGIG, per germline (reference sequence). The CDR3 consists of 14 residues. As DNA, the CDR3 is TGTGCCTGGAGCCCGCCCCGGGACAGGCCCGAAGCTTTCTTT. Residues: CAWSPPRDRPEAFF.

The chain uses TRBV7-3 and TRBJ2-5; TRBD2 might be the D (6 bases). Trimming stripped 8 bases from V and 8 bases from J, with 21 bases between. This CDR3 has 14 residues. Per the germline V gene, CDR1 is SGHTA and CDR2 is FQGTGA. CDR3 nucleotide sequence: TGTGCCAGCCAGAATAGGGTTGGAGGGAGAACCCAGTACTTC. Protein product: CASQNRVGGRTQYF.

The chain employs TRBV15 and TRBJ1-4, with D tentatively TRBD1 (5 bases). V was pared by 2 bases and J by 0 bases, with 10 bases between. This CDR3 region has 16 residues. Per germline, CDR1 LNHNV and CDR2 YYDKDF (reference sequence). CDR3 in DNA: TGTGCCACCAGCAGAAACCGACAGACAACTAATGAAAAACTGTTTTTT. It translates to CATSRNRQTTNEKLFF. The full variable domain, its missing parts supplied by reference TRBV15 and TRBJ1-4, is DAMVIQNPRYQVTQFGKPVTLSCSQTLNHNVMYWYQQKSSQAPKLLFHYYDKDFNNEADTPDNFQSRRPNTSFCFLDIRSPGLGDTAMYLCATSRNRQTTNEKLFFGSGTQLSVL.

The chain combines TRBV5-4 with TRBJ2-7, with TRBD1 as a possible D gene (6 bases). With 4 bases removed from V and 3 bases from J, the gap between germline ends came to 17 bases. The CDR3 is made up of 15 amino acids. From germline, CDR1 is SGHNT and CDR2 YYREEE (reference sequence). The CDR3 spells CASSLSSGHLYEQYF. For the CDR3, the DNA is TGTGCCAGCAGCCTAAGCTCGGGACACCTCTACGAGCAGTACTTC.

The chain couples TRBV5-6 to TRBJ1-2; D not certain. V dropped 7 bases and J dropped 8 bases, with 12 bases sitting between them. This CDR3 region has 11 residues. In germline, CDR1 is SGHDT, CDR2 YYEEEE. Here the CDR3 reads CASGTLGGYTF. CDR3 DNA: TGTGCCAGCGGTACTTTGGGCGGCTACACCTTC.

CDR3 DNA: TGTGCCAGCAGCTTGGGCGGAGGGTTTTACAATGAGCAGTTCTTC. The encoded protein is CASSLGGGFYNEQFF. The chain employs TRBV5-4 and TRBJ2-1; maybe TRBD2 (6 bases). The V gene lost 0 bases and the J gene lost 4 bases, with 11 bases spanning the gap. This CDR3 region has 15 residues. CDR1 and CDR2 (germline): SGHNT, YYREEE (reference sequence).

V and J are TRBV6-5 and TRBJ2-5; tentative D call: TRBD2 (6 bases). The germline V gene has CDR1 MNHEY and CDR2 SVGAGI. The CDR3 is made up of 13 amino acids. V was cut by 8 bases and J by 5 bases, with 15 bases left in between. As DNA, the CDR3 is TGTGCCAGCGGCCGGGGGTATGGCGAGACCCAGTACTTC. Translated, it gives CASGRGYGETQYF.

V gene TRBV7-6 combines with J gene TRBJ2-3, with 7 bases fitting TRBD2. This CDR3 contains 13 residues. Trimming removed 10 bases from V and 3 bases from J; junction bases left unmatched: 7. CDR1 and CDR2 from the germline V gene are SGHVS and FNYEAQ. CDR3 residues: CAISRGGTDTQYF. As DNA, the CDR3 is TGTGCCATCTCACGGGGAGGGACAGATACGCAGTATTTT. Full variable domain (remainder filled in from reference TRBV7-6 and TRBJ2-3): GAGVSQSPRYKVTKRGQDVALRCDPISGHVSLYWYRQALGQGPEFLTYFNYEAQQDKSGLPNDRFSAERPEGSISTLTIQRTEQRDSAMYRCAISRGGTDTQYFGPGTRLTVL.

In nucleotides, the CDR3 is TGTGCCAGCAGCTTTCTGAGGATGGGGACCCAGTACTTC. Protein product: CASSFLRMGTQYF. The V call is TRBV7-9, the J call TRBJ2-5; D is unclear. V dropped 3 bases and J dropped 7 bases, with 12 bases sitting between them. In germline, CDR1 is SEHNR, CDR2 FQNEAQ (reference sequence). The CDR3 is 13 amino acids.

V usage is TRBV5-1 and J usage is TRBJ2-5; TRBD2 matches at 9 bases. Germline CDR1 SGHRS, CDR2 YFSETQ. This CDR3 has 16 residues. Trimming at V came to 4 bases and at J to 5 bases, leaving 12 bases not matched to a gene. The DNA of the CDR3 is TGCGCCAGCAGCCTGGGGACTAGCACCCCGCGGGAGACCCAGTACTTC. Translated: CASSLGTSTPRETQYF.

The V gene is TRBV30, the J gene TRBJ2-5; 11 positions match TRBD1. The CDR3 sequence is 14 residues long. CDR1 and CDR2 from the germline V gene are GTSNPN and SVGIG (reference sequence). Trimming cost V 7 bases and J 2 bases; bases outside gene matches: 6. CDR3 sequence: CAFRTGGRQETQYF. CDR3 in DNA: TGTGCCTTCCGGACAGGGGGCCGGCAAGAGACCCAGTACTTC.

The CDR3 region has the DNA TGTGCTAGTGGTATCTGGACTAGCGGAAACAATGAGCAGTTCTTC. It translates to CASGIWTSGNNEQFF. The chain employs TRBV12-5 and TRBJ2-1, with 10 bases lining up with TRBD2. The V and J ends lost 5 bases and 5 bases, in that order; junction bases with no gene match: 6. Per the germline V gene, CDR1 is LGHNT and CDR2 is FRNRAP. This CDR3 is built from 15 residues.

The V gene is TRBV21-1, the J gene TRBJ1-4; the table's D call TRBD1 went unverified against the DNA. TRBV21-1 is labeled a pseudogene. This CDR3 is built from 16 residues. The CDR3 protein is CNSSPGGEGTNEKLFF. CDR3 in DNA: TGTAATTCGTCTCCAGGGGGCGAAGGAACTAATGAAAAACTGTTTTTT.

The chain links TRBV6-5 to TRBJ2-1, with a tentative D call TRBD2 (5 bases). V lost 0 bases, J lost 5 bases, and 5 bases lay in between. The CDR3 has 13 residues. The germline V gene has CDR1 MNHEY and CDR2 SVGAGI. The CDR3 DNA is TGTGCCAGCAGTTACTCCGGGGACAATGAGCAGTTCTTC. Protein product: CASSYSGDNEQFF.

V usage is TRBV7-6 and J usage is TRBJ2-7, with a tentative D call TRBD1 (5 bases). In germline, CDR1 is SGHVS, CDR2 FNYEAQ. The V gene lost 4 bases and the J gene lost 3 bases, with 13 bases spanning the gap. This CDR3 has 14 residues. The CDR3 protein is CASSSRQGIYEQYF. CDR3 coding DNA: TGTGCCAGCAGCTCCCGGCAGGGAATCTACGAGCAGTACTTC.

V usage is TRBV6-5 and J usage is TRBJ2-3, with D possibly TRBD1 on 5 matching bases. Germline CDR1 is MNHEY and CDR2 is SVGAGI. This CDR3 region has 11 residues. CDR3 DNA: TGTGAAGGGGTGCCCTCTTTGAGGCAGTATTTT. It is translated as CEGVPSLRQYF.

The rearrangement joins TRBV5-8 to TRBJ2-7; 9 bases match TRBD1. Germline assignment: CDR1 SGHTS and CDR2 YDEGEE. Losses at the gene ends were 4 bases for V and 4 bases for J; bases not matched to a gene: 6. The CDR3 has 14 residues. In nucleotides, the CDR3 is TGTGCCAGCAGCACCGGGGACAGGGTATACGAGCAGTACTTC. Protein: CASSTGDRVYEQYF.